These 14 T cell receptor beta chains originate from one sample sequenced in a study of beta chain features in type 1 diabetes. Findings and caveats of the study: Type 1 diabetes patients had TCRB CDR3s that were shorter (moderately but significantly so) in all four CD4+ subsets.

Which antigens these TCRs recognize remains unknown. Reverse transcription of all isolated RNA meant that expressed TCRB transcripts were sequenced. Using immunoSEQ multiplex PCR, the repertoire was profiled, and TCRdb retains in-frame clones only, with some absent. The table lists approximately 260,000 clones, around 22% of them singletons, with more than 0.009% in the top ten. The sequenced sample was naive CD4+ T cells from blood. The source is a woman under 40 with type 1 diabetes.

This clone was found a few times. The gene calls are TRBV19 and TRBJ2-7; perhaps TRBD1 as D (5 bases). This CDR3 region has 15 residues. Germline lookup yields CDR1 LNHDA and CDR2 SQIVND (reference sequence). V was shortened by 3 bases and J by 0 bases, with 12 bases between the two germline ends. The CDR3, as DNA: TGTGCCAGTAGTATTCAGGGCGGAGACTCCTACGAGCAGTACTTC. Protein product: CASSIQGGDSYEQYF.

This clone showed up just a few times. For the CDR3, the DNA is TGTGCCAGCAGCCCAGCCCTACCGCGGGGCTACACCTTC. Encoded protein: CASSPALPRGYTF. The chain employs TRBV9 and TRBJ1-2; D ambiguous. The CDR3 is 13 amino acids. CDR1 is SGDLS and CDR2 is YYNGEE in the germline V gene. The germline V and J ends were trimmed by 4 bases and 8 bases, with 15 bases remaining between them.

The chain uses TRBV5-1 and TRBJ2-1; D is perhaps TRBD1 (5 bases). The CDR3 is 13 amino acids. From germline, CDR1 is SGHRS and CDR2 YFSETQ. Trimming pared 0 bases from V and 10 bases from J, leaving 11 bases between. As DNA, the CDR3 is TGCGCCAGCAGCTTGGGGGGCCTAGAGGAGCAGTTCTTC. Its protein is CASSLGGLEEQFF.

The table lists this clone with a few counts. The rearrangement joins TRBV6-5 to TRBJ2-5; the D gene is possibly TRBD1 (5 bases). Trimming cost V 4 bases and J 5 bases, with 14 bases left between them. The CDR3 covers 14 residues. Per germline, CDR1 MNHEY and CDR2 SVGAGI. The CDR3 region is CASSLQVPWETQYF. The CDR3 DNA sequence: TGTGCCAGCAGTTTACAGGTCCCCTGGGAGACCCAGTACTTC.

This clone was detected a few times. The rearrangement joins TRBV5-4 to TRBJ2-2, with D possibly TRBD1 on 5 matching bases. V lost 0 bases and J 1 base, leaving 10 bases between the germline ends. The CDR3 runs to 16 residues. In germline, CDR1 is SGHNT, CDR2 YYREEE (reference sequence). CDR3 region: CASSLGRDRNTGELFF. As DNA, the CDR3 is TGTGCCAGCAGCTTGGGCAGGGATCGGAACACCGGGGAGCTGTTTTTT.

This chain links TRBV21-1 with TRBJ2-2; TRBD2, as called in the table, went unchecked against the DNA. TRBV21-1 is annotated as a pseudogene. This CDR3 has 15 residues. The CDR3 bases are TGTGCCAGCAGCAAAGGAGGCAGACGCACCGGGGAGCTGTTTTTT. This gives the protein CASSKGGRRTGELFF.

V is TRBV18 and J is TRBJ2-3; 11 nucleotides match TRBD2. The CDR3 has 15 residues. The V segment lost 7 bases and the J segment 0 bases; nucleotides outside the gene matches: 3. The germline gives CDR1 KGHSH, CDR2 LQKENI. The CDR3 sequence is CASFSGRASTDTQYF. The CDR3 DNA reads TGTGCCAGCTTTAGCGGGAGGGCCAGCACAGATACGCAGTATTTT. Together with reference TRBV18 and TRBJ2-3, the CDR3 gives the full variable domain: NAGVMQNPRHLVRRRGQEARLRCSPMKGHSHVYWYRQLPEEGLKFMVYLQKENIIDESGMPKERFSAEFPKEGPSILRIQQVVRGDSAAYFCASFSGRASTDTQYFGPGTRLTVL.

V and J are TRBV5-1 and TRBJ2-2, with 7 bases fitting TRBD1. Looked up from germline, CDR1 is SGHRS and CDR2 is YFSETQ. The J segment lost 0 bases and the V segment lost 6 bases, leaving 5 bases of the junction unmatched. This CDR3 spans 15 amino acids. CDR3 bases: TGCGCCAGCAACCTGGACAGGCCGAACACCGGGGAGCTGTTTTTT. It is translated as CASNLDRPNTGELFF.

The gene calls are TRBV2 and TRBJ1-2; 10 bases agree with TRBD1. The junction had 6 bases not matched to a gene; V was cut back by 9 bases and J by 5 bases. The CDR3 consists of 13 residues. Looked up from germline, CDR1 is SNHLY and CDR2 is FYNNEI. The CDR3 spells CASFRQGAYGYTF. DNA of the CDR3: TGTGCCAGTTTTAGACAGGGGGCTTATGGCTACACCTTC.

The CDR3 nucleotides read TGTGCCAGCAGCCAAGCGACAGGGCCTTTATCCTACAATGAGCAGTTCTTC. Translating it yields CASSQATGPLSYNEQFF. The chain uses TRBV14 and TRBJ2-1; the match to TRBD1 covers 7 bases. Germline loops: CDR1 SGHDN, CDR2 FVKESK. The trim removed 1 base at V and 1 base at J, leaving 7 bases unmatched. The CDR3 is 17 amino acids.

This clone showed up just a few times. The chain carries TRBV28 and TRBJ2-7; D remains unclear. Germline V lookup: CDR1 MDHEN, CDR2 SYDVKM. Trimming left V 3 bases short and J 4 bases short, with 7 bases between. The CDR3 consists of 12 residues. DNA for the CDR3: TGTGCCAGCAGTTTTCAGAGGTACGAGCAGTACTTC. Amino acids: CASSFQRYEQYF.

J is TRBJ2-5 and V is TRBV15, with 10 bases that match TRBD1. Germline trimming cut 5 bases from V and 3 bases from J; bases unmatched to any gene: 9. Germline V lookup: CDR1 LNHNV, CDR2 YYDKDF (reference sequence). There are 16 residues in the CDR3. Written as DNA, the CDR3 is TGTGCCACCAGCTCGCGTCCGGGACAGGGGAAAGAGACCCAGTACTTC. It yields the protein CATSSRPGQGKETQYF.

This clone showed up just a few times. The chain carries TRBV6-1 and TRBJ2-5, with D possibly TRBD1 on 5 matching bases. The germline CDR1 and CDR2 sequences are MNHNS and SASEGT. V gave up 2 bases and J gave up 0 bases, with 13 bases separating them. This CDR3 is built from 16 residues. CDR3 bases: TGTGCCAGCAGTGAACACCCCAAGGGGAACCAAGAGACCCAGTACTTC. Translated, it gives CASSEHPKGNQETQYF.

This clone turned up a few times. V gene TRBV29-1 combines with J gene TRBJ2-5, with 10 bases identical to TRBD2. The length of the CDR3 is 12 residues. Germline loops: CDR1 SQVTM, CDR2 ANQGSEA. In nucleotides, the CDR3 is TGCGGGGGGCTAGCGGGAGCGGAGACCCAGTACTTC. It yields the protein CGGLAGAETQYF.